These T cell receptor beta chains were read from a single sample in a study of T-cell reconstitution after alpha-beta-depleted transplantation in children. Each CDR3 protein is one row after TCRdb ran MiXCR on the PCR reads. The table records 250,000 to 300,000 distinct CDR3 sequences, approximately 9.8% of them present only once. Source: PBMCs from the stem cell graft donor, taken from the stem cell graft. These receptors originate from a human donor who donated a stem cell graft to a child with SCID. Both conserved end residues are part of each CDR3. The D gene is left open where the match is weak. Clone size is shown for a subset of rows, as once, few, many or a class of expanded clone.

v_gene: TRBV7-8
d_gene: NA
abundance: few
j_gene: TRBJ1-1
CDR3nt: TGTGCCAGCAGCTTAGGGGGAGGTTTCACTGAAGCTTTCTTT
CDR3aa: CASSLGGGFTEAFF

v_gene: TRBV5-8
d_gene: NA
abundance: NA
j_gene: TRBJ1-5
CDR3nt: TGTGCCAGCAGCCCAGCCTTGGTTCAGCCCCAGCATTTT
CDR3aa: CASSPALVQPQHF

v_gene: TRBV12-3/TRBV12-4
d_gene: NA
abundance: few
j_gene: TRBJ1-6
CDR3nt: TGTGCCAGCAGTTTAGCCAGAAGGGGGTCTTCACCCCTCCACTTT
CDR3aa: CASSLARRGSSPLHF

v_gene: TRBV7-8
d_gene: NA
abundance: NA
j_gene: TRBJ2-5
CDR3nt: TGTGCCAGCAGAACTACATTACAAGAGACCCAGTACTTC
CDR3aa: CASRTTLQETQYF

v_gene: TRBV7-9
d_gene: TRBD2
abundance: NA
j_gene: TRBJ2-1
CDR3nt: TGTGCCAGCAGCAGAGAGCGGGGGGGCCTCTCCTACAATGAGCAGTTCTTC
CDR3aa: CASSRERGGLSYNEQFF

v_gene: TRBV2
d_gene: NA
abundance: many
j_gene: TRBJ2-2
CDR3nt: TGTGCCAGCAGGGGGGAACCCCTAAACACCGGGGAGCTGTTTTTT
CDR3aa: CASRGEPLNTGELFF

v_gene: TRBV12-3/TRBV12-4
d_gene: NA
abundance: many
j_gene: TRBJ1-4
CDR3nt: TGTGCCAGCCTCAAACAGGGACGAAAACTGTTTTTT
CDR3aa: CASLKQGRKLFF

v_gene: TRBV9
d_gene: NA
abundance: many
j_gene: TRBJ2-2
CDR3nt: TGTGCCAGCAGCGTAGGCCCCCGGTTGACCGGGGAGCTGTTTTTT
CDR3aa: CASSVGPRLTGELFF

v_gene: TRBV7-6
d_gene: NA
abundance: NA
j_gene: TRBJ2-7
CDR3nt: TGTGCCAGCAGCCAACTCGACCGGTACTCCTACGAGCAGTACTTC
CDR3aa: CASSQLDRYSYEQYF

v_gene: TRBV7-2
d_gene: NA
abundance: few
j_gene: TRBJ2-5
CDR3nt: TGTGCCAGCGTCCGCGGGGGCCCCCAAGAGACCCAGTACTTC
CDR3aa: CASVRGGPQETQYF

v_gene: TRBV20-1
d_gene: TRBD1
abundance: many
j_gene: TRBJ2-7
CDR3nt: TGCAGTGCTAGAGATCCGGGACAGGGGAACTCCTACGAGCAGTACTTC
CDR3aa: CSARDPGQGNSYEQYF

v_gene: TRBV6-1
d_gene: NA
abundance: NA
j_gene: TRBJ2-7
CDR3nt: TGTGCCAGCAGTGGCACCGGGCCCACCTACGAGCAGTACTTC
CDR3aa: CASSGTGPTYEQYF

v_gene: TRBV20-1
d_gene: TRBD1
abundance: many
j_gene: TRBJ2-3
CDR3nt: TGCAGTGCCGGCCGTGACAGGGGACGAACAGATACGCAGTATTTT
CDR3aa: CSAGRDRGRTDTQYF

v_gene: TRBV11-2
d_gene: NA
abundance: NA
j_gene: TRBJ2-5
CDR3nt: TGTGCCAGCAGCCCCTCCGTGGGGGAGACCCAGTACTTC
CDR3aa: CASSPSVGETQYF

v_gene: TRBV29-1
d_gene: NA
abundance: NA
j_gene: TRBJ2-5
CDR3nt: TGCAGCGTTGAATCCGGGGTTGGGGAGACCCAGTACTTC
CDR3aa: CSVESGVGETQYF

v_gene: TRBV10-3
d_gene: NA
abundance: NA
j_gene: TRBJ2-6
CDR3nt: TGTGCCATCAGTGATAAGGGCTCTGGGGCCAACGTCCTGACTTTC
CDR3aa: CAISDKGSGANVLTF

v_gene: TRBV7-2
d_gene: NA
abundance: NA
j_gene: TRBJ1-2
CDR3nt: TGTGCCAGCAGCTTAGGGATGACGGGGGGCGGTGGCTACACCTTC
CDR3aa: CASSLGMTGGGGYTF

v_gene: TRBV20-1
d_gene: NA
abundance: NA
j_gene: TRBJ1-4
CDR3nt: TGCAGTGCAACGAGGGAGGGGTTTAATGAAAAACTGTTTTTT
CDR3aa: CSATREGFNEKLFF

v_gene: TRBV4-2
d_gene: TRBD2
abundance: NA
j_gene: TRBJ2-5
CDR3nt: TGTGCCAGCAGCCAAGGGGTAGCTAGCGGGGGACCACGGGAGACCCAGTACTTC
CDR3aa: CASSQGVASGGPRETQYF

v_gene: TRBV27
d_gene: TRBD2
abundance: many
j_gene: TRBJ2-2
CDR3nt: TGTGCCAGCAGTTTCGGGACTACAAACACCGGGGAGCTGTTTTTT
CDR3aa: CASSFGTTNTGELFF

v_gene: TRBV20-1
d_gene: NA
abundance: NA
j_gene: TRBJ2-7
CDR3nt: TGCAGTGCTAGAGATATCAGGGAGTCCTACGAGCAGTACTTC
CDR3aa: CSARDIRESYEQYF

v_gene: TRBV6-1
d_gene: TRBD1
abundance: few
j_gene: TRBJ2-5
CDR3nt: TGTGCCAGCAGTGCCAGGACAGGGAGTGAGGAGACCCAGTACTTC
CDR3aa: CASSARTGSEETQYF

v_gene: TRBV10-3
d_gene: TRBD1
abundance: NA
j_gene: TRBJ1-2
CDR3nt: TGTGCCATCAGTAAGACAGGGGAGAACTATGGCTACACCTTC
CDR3aa: CAISKTGENYGYTF

v_gene: TRBV6-1
d_gene: NA
abundance: few
j_gene: TRBJ1-6
CDR3nt: TGTGCCAGCAGTGTAACAGGAAATTCACCCCTCCACTTT
CDR3aa: CASSVTGNSPLHF

v_gene: TRBV7-9
d_gene: TRBD2
abundance: NA
j_gene: TRBJ2-1
CDR3nt: TGTGCCAGCAGCTACTTAGCGGGGGCTTACAATGAGCAGTTCTTC
CDR3aa: CASSYLAGAYNEQFF

v_gene: TRBV6-1
d_gene: NA
abundance: NA
j_gene: TRBJ1-6
CDR3nt: TGTGCCAGCAGTCAACTGGGACCCGTCGGCCATTCACCCCTCCACTTT
CDR3aa: CASSQLGPVGHSPLHF

v_gene: TRBV2
d_gene: NA
abundance: NA
j_gene: TRBJ1-3
CDR3nt: TGTGCCAGCAGTGAATTGCGGGGCACCATATATTTT
CDR3aa: CASSELRGTIYF

v_gene: TRBV20-1
d_gene: TRBD1
abundance: NA
j_gene: TRBJ1-1
CDR3nt: TGCAGTGCTAGAAAGGGGGGACAGGTGAACACTGAAGCTTTCTTT
CDR3aa: CSARKGGQVNTEAFF

v_gene: TRBV5-8
d_gene: NA
abundance: NA
j_gene: TRBJ2-1
CDR3nt: TGTGCCAGCAGCTATCAATGGAACAATGAGCAGTTCTTC
CDR3aa: CASSYQWNNEQFF

v_gene: TRBV18
d_gene: NA
abundance: few
j_gene: TRBJ2-3
CDR3nt: TGTGCCAGCTCACCAAACGTTTATACGCAGTATTTT
CDR3aa: CASSPNVYTQYF

v_gene: TRBV6-6
d_gene: NA
abundance: NA
j_gene: TRBJ1-2
CDR3nt: TGTGCCAGCAGTTACGGTGACTATGGCTACACCTTC
CDR3aa: CASSYGDYGYTF

v_gene: TRBV20-1
d_gene: NA
abundance: few
j_gene: TRBJ1-2
CDR3nt: TGCAGTGCTAGAGAGAGTGGGATCCCTAACTATGGCTACACCTTC
CDR3aa: CSARESGIPNYGYTF

v_gene: TRBV5-1
d_gene: TRBD2
abundance: few
j_gene: TRBJ2-1
CDR3nt: TGCGCCAGCAGCTGGACGCGGGGGGCCGTTATAAATGAGCAGTTCTTC
CDR3aa: CASSWTRGAVINEQFF

v_gene: TRBV12-3/TRBV12-4
d_gene: NA
abundance: NA
j_gene: TRBJ2-5
CDR3nt: TGTGCCAGCAGTTTACGCGGGGTAAAGACCCAGTACTTC
CDR3aa: CASSLRGVKTQYF

v_gene: TRBV20-1
d_gene: TRBD2
abundance: NA
j_gene: TRBJ2-1
CDR3nt: TGCAGTGCTTCTCCGGCGGGGGGTTTTAACAATGAGCAGTTCTTC
CDR3aa: CSASPAGGFNNEQFF

v_gene: TRBV5-1
d_gene: NA
abundance: few
j_gene: TRBJ2-1
CDR3nt: TGCGCCAGCAGCTTGGAAGGGACATTGGGGAATGAGCAGTTCTTC
CDR3aa: CASSLEGTLGNEQFF

v_gene: TRBV18
d_gene: NA
abundance: NA
j_gene: TRBJ2-5
CDR3nt: TGTGCCAGCTCACCAGAAGAAGAGACCCAGTACTTC
CDR3aa: CASSPEEETQYF

v_gene: TRBV11-2
d_gene: NA
abundance: NA
j_gene: TRBJ1-4
CDR3nt: TGTGCCAGCAGCCCAGGGGCGGGGTATGAAAAACTGTTTTTT
CDR3aa: CASSPGAGYEKLFF

v_gene: TRBV21-1
d_gene: NA
abundance: few
j_gene: TRBJ2-7
CDR3nt: TGTGCCAGCAGCAAAGTGGGCAGAGACTACGAGCAGTACTTC
CDR3aa: CASSKVGRDYEQYF